Sequencing of this TCR beta chain was carried out in a study of blood T cell repertoires in COVID-19. Overall study context: PBMCs, B-cell-depleted T cells, or T cells provided the cDNA or gDNA that made up the material.

The CDR3 runs to 16 residues. Germline V CDR1 and CDR2: MGHRA, YSYEKL. With 1 base removed from V and 4 bases from J, the gap between germline ends came to 14 bases. Method: immunoSEQ multiplex PCR; TCRdb's copy keeps in-frame clones and lacks some. There are 270,000 or so clones in the sample; 84% occur only once, and about 1.6% lies in the top ten. Sequencing used peripheral blood. The clonotype originates from a human donor with COVID-19, enrolled during active disease. The donor label of this sample is uncertain. The gene calls are TRBV4-1 and TRBJ2-1; D is perhaps TRBD2 (5 bases). This CDR3 is CASSQGGARGYNEQFF. The CDR3 DNA sequence: TGCGCCAGCAGCCAAGGGGGAGCTAGAGGTTACAATGAGCAGTTCTTC.